The 20 T cell receptor beta chains below were found in one sample sequenced in a study of T cell clonality in common variable immunodeficiency. Method: immunoSEQ multiplex PCR; TCRdb's copy keeps in-frame clones and lacks some. The record shows 30,000 to 40,000 clones for this sample, with no singletons present. Sequencing input: peripheral blood mononuclear cells. These receptors all stem from a person aged 18 to 70 in good health.

Many counts were recorded for this clone. The sequence runs out 3 residues before the end of the CDR3; the remainder is reconstructed from the germline J gene. The chain is built from TRBV30 and TRBJ2-1; 7 bases map to TRBD2. CDR3 length: 15 amino acids. Germline V gene data show CDR1 as GTSNPN and CDR2 as SVGIG (reference sequence). Losses at the gene ends were 5 bases for V and 0 bases for J; bases not matched to a gene: 7. The CDR3 reads CAWRARGSSYNEQFF. The part of the CDR3 DNA that was read is TGTGCCTGGCGGGCCCGCGGGAGCTCCTACAATGAG.

This clone showed up many times. The CDR3 extends 3 residues past the end of the read, so its final part is completed from the germline J gene. V is TRBV28 and J is TRBJ2-1; no clear D. V shed 7 bases and J shed 7 bases, with 20 bases lying between them. The CDR3 has 15 residues. CDR1 MDHEN and CDR2 SYDVKM come from the germline V gene. CDR3 DNA, as far as it was read: TGTGCCAGCACTAGTAGTGGATTAGCTAGGAATGAG. Protein product: CASTSSGLARNE. The whole CDR3 region reads CASTSSGLARNEQFF.

This clone has a count of ten or more. The DNA ends 3 residues before the CDR3 does, and the rest of the CDR3 is filled in from the germline J gene. The chain has TRBV5-4 and TRBJ2-7; D is possibly TRBD1 (5 bases). CDR3 length: 16 residues. Germline V gene data show CDR1 as SGHNT and CDR2 as YYREEE (reference sequence). V dropped 4 bases and J dropped 6 bases, with 23 bases sitting between them. CDR3 sequence: CASSRNPGKTTGEQYF. CDR3 DNA, as far as it was read: TGTGCCAGCAGCAGGAACCCAGGGAAAACTACGGGCGAG.

This clone was counted between two and nine times. The CDR3 goes on 3 residues after the read ends, and that part is filled in from the germline J gene. The J gene is TRBJ2-7, the V gene TRBV7-9, with TRBD2 matching 10 bases. Looked up from germline, CDR1 is SEHNR and CDR2 is FQNEAQ (reference sequence). The trim removed 3 bases at V and 5 bases at J, leaving 4 bases unmatched. This CDR3 contains 14 residues. CDR3 DNA, as far as it was read: TGTGCCAGCAGCTTGCTAGCGGGAGTGGACGAG. It specifies CASSLLAGVDE. The CDR3 in full is CASSLLAGVDEQYF.

A word on this clone: Read data end 3 residues before the CDR3 end; the end is taken from the germline J gene. The chain links TRBV20-1 to TRBJ1-1; D is undetermined. Germline CDR1 is DFQATT and CDR2 is SNEGSKA (reference sequence). The CDR3 consists of 12 residues. Between the trimmed V and J ends, which lost 6 bases and 3 bases, there was a span of 11 bases. The sequenced part of the CDR3 DNA is TGCAGTGCGCCGGAAAGGGACACTGAA. Its translation: CSAPERDTE. Given in full, the CDR3 is CSAPERDTEAFF.

There are many counts of this clone. The read terminates 3 residues before the CDR3 end, so the remaining end is supplied by the germline J gene. This chain uses TRBV30 with TRBJ1-1; no firm D call. V was pared by 0 bases and J by 1 base, with 9 bases between. The CDR3 is made up of 14 amino acids. In germline, CDR1 is GTSNPN, CDR2 SVGIG (reference sequence). The DNA read from the CDR3 is TGTGCCTGGAGTGTAAGCATTACGAACACTGAA. Protein product: CAWSVSITNTE. The whole CDR3 sequence reads CAWSVSITNTEAFF.

This clone was seen ten or more times. The read ends 3 residues shy of where the CDR3 ends; the end is completed using the germline J gene. The J gene is TRBJ2-7, the V gene TRBV19; D might be TRBD1 (6 bases). The CDR3 length is 13 residues. V dropped 2 bases and J dropped 6 bases, with 11 bases sitting between them. Per germline, CDR1 LNHDA and CDR2 SQIVND (reference sequence). CDR3 protein: CASSIRTASEQYF. CDR3 DNA, as far as it was read: TGTGCCAGTAGTATACGGACAGCGAGCGAG.

Many counts were recorded for this clone. The read stops 3 residues short of the end of the CDR3; the missing end is completed from the germline J gene. V and J are TRBV18 and TRBJ2-3, with D possibly TRBD1 on 6 matching bases. Per the germline V gene, CDR1 is KGHSH and CDR2 is LQKENI. This CDR3 has 14 amino acids. The covered CDR3 bases are TGTGCCAGCTCACCAGGACAGAACCAAGAGACG. Translating gives CASSPGQNQET. The CDR3, in full, reads CASSPGQNQETQYF.

This clone was counted between two and nine times. Sequencing ends 3 residues short of the CDR3 end; the germline J gene provides the rest. The rearrangement joins TRBV6-1 to TRBJ1-1, with D unclear. The V and J ends lost 2 bases and 2 bases respectively, with 9 bases between them. The CDR3 totals 14 residues. Germline loops: CDR1 MNHNS, CDR2 SASEGT. CDR3 sequence: CASSESVVNTEAFF. The CDR3 DNA, read in part, is TGTGCCAGCAGTGAATCGGTTGTTAACACTGAA.

This clone has more than one count but fewer than ten. The read ends 3 residues shy of where the CDR3 ends; the end is completed using the germline J gene. This chain joins TRBV2 and TRBJ1-1; tentative D call: TRBD1 (5 bases). CDR1 is SNHLY and CDR2 is FYNNEI in the germline V gene. Trimming took 1 base from V and 7 from J, leaving 13 bases between them. The CDR3 runs 14 residues. CDR3 sequence reads: CASSEVGGVGEAFF. The sequenced CDR3 bases are TGTGCCAGCAGTGAAGTGGGAGGGGTGGGTGAA.

This clone was picked up many times. The CDR3 sequence: CASRPWTPRSEKLFF. The DNA read from the CDR3 is TGTGCCAGCAGGCCCTGGACACCCCGGAGTGAAAAG. The V gene is TRBV28, the J gene TRBJ2-2; D possibly corresponds to TRBD1 (5 bases). The observed sequence ends 3 residues before the CDR3 terminus, with the missing tail filled in from the germline J gene. The CDR3 is made up of 15 amino acids. Per the germline V gene, CDR1 is MDHEN and CDR2 is SYDVKM.

Details on this clone: Coverage ceases 3 residues before the CDR3 finishes, and the germline J gene fills in the end. This CDR3 is also generated by other DNA sequences in the sample. The chain employs TRBV30 and TRBJ1-2; D unclear. Germline V gene sequence: CDR1 GTSNPN, CDR2 SVGIG (reference sequence). The CDR3 contains 11 residues. The covered CDR3 bases are TGTGCCTGGAGTGGCAGTTACGAC. This sequence encodes CAWSGSYD. The entire CDR3 protein is CAWSGSYDYTF.

This clone came up many times. The read stops 3 residues short of the end of the CDR3; the missing end is completed from the germline J gene. V is TRBV5-5 and J is TRBJ2-1, with 7 bases aligning to TRBD2. The CDR3 is made up of 15 amino acids. Germline lookup yields CDR1 SGHKS and CDR2 YYEKEE (reference sequence). With V trimmed by 2 bases and J by 5 bases, 7 bases remained unmatched. The chain's CDR3 is CASSFWAGRDNEQFF. CDR3 DNA, as far as it was read: TGTGCCAGCAGCTTTTGGGCAGGGAGGGACAATGAG.

This clone appeared many times. The CDR3 bases that were read are TGTGCCAGTTGTTCTAGCGGGCTCACAGATACG. As protein: CASCSSGLTDT. The whole CDR3 sequence is CASCSSGLTDTQYF. V gene TRBV4-2 combines with J gene TRBJ2-3; 8 bases are shared with TRBD2. The sequenced fragment ends 3 residues before the CDR3 boundary, so the rest is inferred from the germline J gene. Germline CDR1 LGHNA, CDR2 YNFKEQ. V shed 9 bases, J shed 2 bases, and the junction held 7 bases outside the gene matches. There are 14 residues in the CDR3.

This clone was picked up many times. The read ends 3 residues shy of where the CDR3 ends; the end is completed using the germline J gene. This chain links TRBV19 with TRBJ2-7; D is possibly TRBD1 (5 bases). V was pared by 6 bases and J by 6 bases, with 12 bases between. In germline, CDR1 is LNHDA, CDR2 SQIVND (reference sequence). There are 12 residues in the CDR3. The CDR3 DNA, read in part, is TGTGCCAGTAGGACAGCGTGGGGCGAG. This encodes CASRTAWGE. The whole CDR3 region reads CASRTAWGEQYF.

This clone was observed many times. Read data end 3 residues before the CDR3 end; the end is taken from the germline J gene. The chain has TRBV2 and TRBJ2-7; 9 nucleotides line up with TRBD2. V was pared by 5 bases and J by 4 bases, with 9 bases of the junction left unmatched. Germline V lookup: CDR1 SNHLY, CDR2 FYNNEI. The CDR3 spans 15 residues. The sequenced part of the CDR3 DNA is TGTGCCAGCAGTCTCTCCGCGGGAGGGCCGTACGAG. It codes for CASSLSAGGPYE. The whole CDR3 reads CASSLSAGGPYEQYF.

As for this clone: Read sequence stops 3 residues before the CDR3 end, and the germline J gene provides the missing end. The chain combines TRBV7-9 with TRBJ1-2; TRBD1 matches at 10 bases. Looked up from germline, CDR1 is SEHNR and CDR2 is FQNEAQ (reference sequence). This CDR3 is 13 amino acids long. The chain's CDR3 is CASRDRGHFIYTF. The sequenced CDR3 bases are TGTGCCAGCCGGGACAGGGGACATTTTATC.

This clone has ten or more counts. The read halts 3 residues ahead of the CDR3 end, with the missing end drawn from the germline J gene. The genes are TRBV5-1 and TRBJ1-5; D possibly corresponds to TRBD1 (5 bases). Trimming took off 0 bases at V and 2 bases at J, with 9 bases between the two ends. The CDR3 sequence is 15 residues long. The V gene's germline CDR1 is SGHRS and CDR2 YFSETQ. The sequenced part of the CDR3 DNA is TGCGCCAGCAGCTTGGAGGGGCCTGGCAATCAGCCC. Protein sequence: CASSLEGPGNQP. The whole CDR3 sequence is CASSLEGPGNQPQHF.

This clone was counted ten times or more. The read gets to within 3 residues of the CDR3 end, and the germline J gene fills in the rest. This chain links TRBV20-1 with TRBJ2-3, with 7 nucleotides matching TRBD2. Germline CDR1 and CDR2: DFQATT and SNEGSKA (reference sequence). This CDR3 spans 11 amino acids. The part of the CDR3 DNA that was read is TGCAGTGCTACCCAAGGACTAGCG. Translating gives CSATQGLA. The full CDR3 protein is CSATQGLAQYF.

This clone has a count of ten or more. The observed sequence ends 3 residues before the CDR3 terminus, with the missing tail filled in from the germline J gene. The chain uses TRBV7-2 and TRBJ2-2, with unresolved D. The length of the CDR3 is 13 residues. V gave up 3 bases and J gave up 5 bases, with 7 bases separating them. The V gene's germline CDR1 is SGHTA and CDR2 FQGNSA. The part of the CDR3 DNA that was read is TGTGCCAGCAGCTTTGCCGGGACCGGGGAG. The encoded protein is CASSFAGTGE. The complete CDR3 reads CASSFAGTGELFF.